This T cell receptor beta chain was recorded in a study of radiation and T cells in renal cell carcinoma. Across the study: Nephrectomy followed 15 Gy stereotactic body radiation by 4 weeks. Study conclusions and caveats: In blood, top tumor clones expanded by 2 weeks, shrinking by 4.

Using immunoSEQ multiplex PCR, the repertoire was profiled, and TCRdb retains in-frame clones only, with some absent. The sample holds some 150,000 clones; over 80% are singletons and the top ten take roughly 23%. Regarding time point: baseline pretreatment blood. The sample's treatment: 15 Gy SBRT to primary tumor, nephrectomy 4 weeks later. After SBRT, blood was collected at 2 and 4 weeks, plus baseline. The patient's renal cell carcinoma had clear cell pathology. Comment on this clone: Its antigen is undetermined.

This sequence was found in a woman between 45 and 65 years old with renal cell carcinoma. Material: blood, obtained from a patient whose treatment included radiotherapy and nephrectomy.

CDR3 in DNA: TGCGCCAGCAGCCAAGGTCACCTGAACACTGAAGCTTTCTTT. This encodes CASSQGHLNTEAFF. V gene TRBV4-3 combines with J gene TRBJ1-1, with no clear D. With 1 base removed from V and 0 bases from J, the gap between germline ends came to 6 bases. In germline, CDR1 is LGHNA, CDR2 YSLEER. This CDR3 has 14 residues.